The rows below give T cell receptor beta chains drawn from one sample of a study of regulatory T cells in long-lasting Graves disease. In TCRdb, the multiplex PCR reads were re-called with MiXCR into one record per CDR3 protein. This sample has 420,000 or so distinct CDR3 sequences; about a sixth occur once, and the top ten carry about 23%. The data were also submitted as part of a second study, on T cells in Graves' hyperthyroidism and ophthalmopathy.

This specimen was peripheral blood mononuclear cells (PBMCs), taken at new diagnosis, from a patient treated with antithyroid drugs. These receptors originate from a woman aged 18-29 years with Graves disease. Both conserved end residues are part of each CDR3. D genes are given only for firm matches. Clone size is not always given. Where it is, it says once, few, many or a class for expanded clones.

clone size | D gene | J gene | V gene | CDR3 protein | CDR3 DNA
many | . | TRBJ2-3 | TRBV11-3 | CASSLDRMGSTDTQYF | TGTGCCAGCAGCTTAGATCGGATGGGATCCACAGATACGCAGTATTTT
. | . | TRBJ1-4 | TRBV28 | CASGAREGVGEKLFF | TGTGCCAGCGGCGCACGTGAAGGGGTTGGGGAAAAACTGTTTTTT
. | TRBD1 | TRBJ2-7 | TRBV27 | CASSLRGQGSFYEQYF | TGTGCCAGCAGTTTAAGGGGACAGGGTAGCTTCTACGAGCAGTACTTC
few | TRBD1 | TRBJ2-3 | TRBV7-3 | CASSLTGTGRNTQYF | TGTGCCAGCAGCTTAACCGGGACAGGGCGGAATACGCAGTATTTT
. | TRBD1 | TRBJ1-4 | TRBV9 | CASSPGGTGVEKLFF | TGTGCCAGCAGCCCTGGGGGGACAGGGGTTGAAAAACTGTTTTTT
many | TRBD2 | TRBJ2-1 | TRBV7-9 | CASSSPSGSQTVGEQFF | TGTGCCAGCAGCTCGCCTAGCGGGAGTCAGACCGTGGGGGAGCAGTTCTTC
many | . | TRBJ1-1 | TRBV27 | CASSFFGYTEAFF | TGTGCCAGCAGTTTTTTTGGCTACACTGAAGCTTTCTTT
many | TRBD1 | TRBJ2-2 | TRBV27 | CASTPDRVLNTGELFF | TGTGCCAGCACCCCGGACAGGGTCTTAAACACCGGGGAGCTGTTTTTT
. | TRBD2 | TRBJ2-2 | TRBV7-2 | CASSLANSGRGPGELFF | TGTGCCAGCAGCTTAGCGAATAGCGGGAGGGGGCCCGGGGAGCTGTTTTTT
many | . | TRBJ1-1 | TRBV5-5 | CASRLVMNTEAFF | TGTGCCAGCAGGCTAGTCATGAACACTGAAGCTTTCTTT
many | . | TRBJ1-2 | TRBV20-1 | CSAQTRGEARGSYTF | TGCAGTGCTCAAACGCGGGGGGAGGCTAGGGGGAGCTACACCTTC
many | . | TRBJ2-7 | TRBV2 | CASRRPDGAYEQYF | TGTGCCAGCAGGAGGCCGGACGGGGCCTACGAGCAGTACTTC
many | . | TRBJ2-3 | TRBV28 | CASSLTHLRRTASTDTQYF | TGTGCCAGCAGTTTAACGCATCTCCGGCGGACAGCTAGCACAGATACGCAGTATTTT
. | . | TRBJ1-5 | TRBV29-1 | CSGGFGFDQPQHF | TGCAGTGGGGGTTTCGGTTTTGATCAGCCCCAGCATTTT
many | TRBD1 | TRBJ2-1 | TRBV27 | CASSFGTVSYNEQFF | TGTGCCAGCAGTTTCGGGACAGTCTCCTACAATGAGCAGTTCTTC
few | . | TRBJ1-4 | TRBV6-5 | CASSYGATNEKLFF | TGTGCCAGCAGTTACGGAGCAACTAATGAAAAACTGTTTTTT
few | . | TRBJ2-1 | TRBV7-9 | CASSLPATQQGTREYNEQFF | TGTGCCAGCAGTCTTCCCGCGACCCAACAGGGAACCCGCGAATACAATGAGCAGTTCTTC
. | TRBD2 | TRBJ2-5 | TRBV14 | CASSQVRGSQTQYF | TGTGCCAGCAGCCAAGTGCGGGGGTCACAGACCCAGTACTTC
. | TRBD2 | TRBJ2-2 | TRBV6-2/TRBV6-3 | CASSYPSGGNTGELFF | TGTGCCAGCAGTTATCCTAGCGGGGGAAACACCGGGGAGCTGTTTTTT
few | . | TRBJ2-1 | TRBV27 | CASSLSAGEQFF | TGTGCCAGCAGTTTATCCGCTGGTGAGCAGTTCTTC
many | TRBD2 | TRBJ2-7 | TRBV12-3/TRBV12-4 | CASSSRLAGDPRSYEQYF | TGTGCCAGCAGTTCCCGACTAGCGGGAGACCCAAGATCCTACGAGCAGTACTTC
few | TRBD2 | TRBJ2-1 | TRBV5-1 | CASSPIAGVGEQFF | TGCGCCAGCAGCCCTATAGCGGGAGTCGGTGAGCAGTTCTTC